This T cell receptor (beta chain) was retrieved from a study of blood T cell repertoires in COVID-19 (dated by TCRdb to the early 2020s). About the investigation overall: Collaborator samples came from the United States, Italy and Spain and covered acute and convalescent phases of COVID-19. The material from the prospective study consisted of cDNA or gDNA derived from T cells, B-cell-depleted T cells, or PBMCs. The dataset comprised deeply sampled blood TCRbeta repertoires from subjects exposed to, actively infected with, or recovered from COVID-19. The repertoires were released in a freely available public database intended as a resource for research on the immune response to SARS-CoV-2. Samples came from the ongoing ImmuneRACE study (first 160 participants) plus 1,254 subjects from 6 global collaborators. Nearly every sample came with metadata listing a de-identified subject ID, COVID-19 status, age in years and sex. HLA class I and class II types, where available, came from metadata supplied by the sample provider rather than from assay-based typing. Study-level results and caveats: The quantity of clinical and demographic metadata differed by source and by participant and was supplied without curation.

Points on this clone: What this receptor recognizes is not known. No base qualities exist here, and no much larger clone lies one base off it.

Collaborating institutions collected whole blood in K2EDTA tubes following their own protocols. For TCRbeta analysis, collaborators shipped samples in one of three forms: frozen whole blood, isolated PBMCs, or DNA extracted from either of those sample types. TCRbeta CDR3 regions were amplified from genomic DNA using the immunoSEQ Assay, a bias-controlled multiplex PCR. Per the authors' processing: The number of nucleated cells in each sample was estimated by amplification of reference gene primers within the assay. To quantify the absolute abundance of each unique TCRbeta CDR3 rearrangement, sequence reads were collapsed and filtered. For each sample, productive Simpson clonality was calculated as the square root of Simpson's diversity index across productive rearrangements. TCRdb mirrors the immuneACCESS table, restricted to in-frame sequences. Some clones are absent from its copies; in checked studies, under half trace to an unresolved V gene, and the reason for the others is unknown. The DNA was the basis for D and trimming; V, J and clone size are from that table. The sample contains fewer than 45,000 clones, roughly 80% of them found a single time. The ten top clones hold just under 2% of the sample.

Inclusive of the bounding cysteine and phenylalanine, the CDR3 is 16 residues long. The sequence is cut down to CDR3 DNA, 48 bases in frame from base 1. After removal of 4 bases from V and 7 bases from J, the junction retains 15 bases not matched to a gene. The germline V gene (reference sequence) provides CDR1 MNHEY and CDR2 SMNVEV. The sequence was obtained from a man aged 55 to 70 with active COVID-19. The sample was peripheral blood. The V gene is TRBV27 and the J gene is TRBJ1-2; 7 bases in the middle match TRBD1. In nucleotides, the sequence is TGTGCCAGCAGTTCGCCGAAGGGCGACAGGGTGGGTGGCTACACCTTC. This encodes CASSSPKGDRVGGYTF.